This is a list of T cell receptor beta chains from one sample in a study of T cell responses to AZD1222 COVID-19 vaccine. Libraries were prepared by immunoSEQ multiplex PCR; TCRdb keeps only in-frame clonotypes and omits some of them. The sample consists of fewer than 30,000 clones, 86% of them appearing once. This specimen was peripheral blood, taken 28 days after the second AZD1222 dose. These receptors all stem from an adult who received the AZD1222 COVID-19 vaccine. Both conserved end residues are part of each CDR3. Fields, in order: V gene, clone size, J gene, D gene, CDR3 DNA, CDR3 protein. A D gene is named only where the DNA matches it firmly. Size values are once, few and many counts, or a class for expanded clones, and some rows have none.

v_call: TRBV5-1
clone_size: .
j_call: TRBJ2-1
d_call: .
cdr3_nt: TGCGCCAGCAGCCCCGGGGGATACTCCTACAATGAGCAGTTCTTC
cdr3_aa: CASSPGGYSYNEQFF

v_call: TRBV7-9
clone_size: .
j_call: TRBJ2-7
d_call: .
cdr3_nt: TGTGCCAGCAGCTTGTCGGGCTTTGGGGGCGAGCAGTACTTC
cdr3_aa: CASSLSGFGGEQYF

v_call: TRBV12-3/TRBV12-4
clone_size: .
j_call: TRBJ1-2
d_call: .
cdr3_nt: TGTGCCAGCAGCCCTGGGATCAAAATCACCTTC
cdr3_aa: CASSPGIKITF

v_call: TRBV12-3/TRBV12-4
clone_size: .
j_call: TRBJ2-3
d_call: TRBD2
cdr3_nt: TGTGCCAGCTTACTAGCGGGCACAGATACGCAGTATTTT
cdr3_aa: CASLLAGTDTQYF

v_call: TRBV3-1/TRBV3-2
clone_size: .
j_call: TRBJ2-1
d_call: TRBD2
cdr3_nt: TGTGCCAGCAGCCAAGAATGGACTAGCGGTTACAATGAGCAGTTCTTC
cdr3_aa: CASSQEWTSGYNEQFF

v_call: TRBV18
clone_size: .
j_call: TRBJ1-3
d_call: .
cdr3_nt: TGTGCCAGCTCACCGGAAACCGGGAGGTCCGGAAACACCATATATTTT
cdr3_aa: CASSPETGRSGNTIYF

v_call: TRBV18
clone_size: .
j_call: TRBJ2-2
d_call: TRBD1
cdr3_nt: TGTGCCAGCTCACGGGACAGGCGGGACACCGGGGAGCTGTTTTTT
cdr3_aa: CASSRDRRDTGELFF

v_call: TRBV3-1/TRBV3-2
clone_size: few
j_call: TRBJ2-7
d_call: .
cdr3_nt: TGTGCCAGCAGCCAAGGGCGGTACAGTTCCTACGAGCAGTACTTC
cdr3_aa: CASSQGRYSSYEQYF

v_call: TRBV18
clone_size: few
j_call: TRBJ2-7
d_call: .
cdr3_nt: TGTGCCAGCTCACCTGGACAGAGAGGGTCCGAGCAGTACTTC
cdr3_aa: CASSPGQRGSEQYF

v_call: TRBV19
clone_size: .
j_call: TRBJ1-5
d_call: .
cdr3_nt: TGTGCCAGTAGTCACGGGGTAATCAAGCCCCAGCATTTT
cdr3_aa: CASSHGVIKPQHF

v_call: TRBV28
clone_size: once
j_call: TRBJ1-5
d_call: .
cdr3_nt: TGTGCCAGCAGTTGGGGTACAGGTTATTTTAGCAATCAGCCCCAGCATTTT
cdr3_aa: CASSWGTGYFSNQPQHF

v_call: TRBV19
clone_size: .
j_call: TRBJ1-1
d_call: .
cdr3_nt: TGTGCCAGTATGGGGTTATGGCCGAACACTGAAGCTTTCTTT
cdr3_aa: CASMGLWPNTEAFF

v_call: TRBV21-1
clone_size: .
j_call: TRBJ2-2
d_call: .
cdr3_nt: TGTGCCAGCAGCCTTCGGAGGGACACCGGGGAGCTGTTTTTT
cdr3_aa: CASSLRRDTGELFF

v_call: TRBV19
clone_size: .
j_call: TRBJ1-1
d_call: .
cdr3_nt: TGTGCCAGTAGTACACAATACACCGCACCGTTGAAAGCTTTCTTT
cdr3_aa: CASSTQYTAPLKAFF

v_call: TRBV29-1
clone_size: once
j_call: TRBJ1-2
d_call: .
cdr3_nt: TGCAGCGTTGAAGGATCGGGGATCTATGGCTACACCTTC
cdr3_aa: CSVEGSGIYGYTF

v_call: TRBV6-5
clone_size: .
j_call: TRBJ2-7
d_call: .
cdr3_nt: TGTGCCAGCAGCCTACACCAAACCTACGAGCAGTACTTC
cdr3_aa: CASSLHQTYEQYF

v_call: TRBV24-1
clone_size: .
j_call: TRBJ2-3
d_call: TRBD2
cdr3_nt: TGTGCCACCAGTGGTGCTAGCGGGGGACCAGATACGCAGTATTTT
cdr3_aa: CATSGASGGPDTQYF

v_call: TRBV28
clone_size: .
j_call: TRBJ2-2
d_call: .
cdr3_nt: TGTGCCAGCCGACAAGGAGGTGTTACCGGGGAGCTGTTTTTT
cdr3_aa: CASRQGGVTGELFF

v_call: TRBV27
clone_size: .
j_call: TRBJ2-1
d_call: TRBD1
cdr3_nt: TGTGCCAGCAGTCCCACCGGGACAGGGGCGGTTGAGCAGTTCTTC
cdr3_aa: CASSPTGTGAVEQFF

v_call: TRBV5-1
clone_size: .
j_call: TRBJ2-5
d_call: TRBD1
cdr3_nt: TGCGCCAGCAGCTTATTACAGGGGCAAGAGACCCAGTACTTC
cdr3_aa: CASSLLQGQETQYF

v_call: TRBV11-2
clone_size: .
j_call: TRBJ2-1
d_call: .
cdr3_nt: TGTGCCAGCAGCTTAGAGGGGTACAATGAGCAGTTCTTC
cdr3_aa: CASSLEGYNEQFF

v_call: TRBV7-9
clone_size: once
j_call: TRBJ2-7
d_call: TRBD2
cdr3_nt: TGTGCCAGCAGCTTCGCGGGGGGGATTTACGAGCAGTACTTC
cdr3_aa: CASSFAGGIYEQYF

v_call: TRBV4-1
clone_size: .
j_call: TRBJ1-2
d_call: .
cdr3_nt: TGCGCCAGCAGCCAAGATCCTGCAGGGTTGGGTGGTTTGAGGTATGGCTACACCTTC
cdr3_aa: CASSQDPAGLGGLRYGYTF

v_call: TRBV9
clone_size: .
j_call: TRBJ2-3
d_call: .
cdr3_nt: TGTGCCAGCAGCGTAGTGGATAGTACGCAGTATTTT
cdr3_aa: CASSVVDSTQYF

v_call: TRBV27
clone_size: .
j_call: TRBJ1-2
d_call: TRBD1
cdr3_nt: TGTGCCAGCAGTCTGGACAGGGGGTATGGCTACACCTTC
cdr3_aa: CASSLDRGYGYTF

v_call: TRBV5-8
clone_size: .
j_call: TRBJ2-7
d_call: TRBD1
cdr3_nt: TGTGCCAGCATGGGACAGGGAAGCTCCTACGAGCAGTACTTC
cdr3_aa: CASMGQGSSYEQYF

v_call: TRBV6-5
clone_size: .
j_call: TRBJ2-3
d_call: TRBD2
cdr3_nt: TGTGCCGCCCGGACTAGCGGCACAGATACGCAGTATTTT
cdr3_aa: CAARTSGTDTQYF

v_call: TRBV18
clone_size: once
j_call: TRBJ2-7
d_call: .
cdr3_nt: TGTGCCAGCTCCCAGGCGGGACAGCCCTACGAGCAGTACTTC
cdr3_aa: CASSQAGQPYEQYF

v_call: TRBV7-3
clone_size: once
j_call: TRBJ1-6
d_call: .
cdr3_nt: TGTGCCAGCAGCTTAATGTCAGCTGGATCACCCCTCCACTTT
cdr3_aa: CASSLMSAGSPLHF

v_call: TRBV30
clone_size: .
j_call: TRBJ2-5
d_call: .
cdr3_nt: TGTGCCTGGGGGGGGTTGGGTCAAGAGACCCAGTACTTC
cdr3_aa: CAWGGLGQETQYF

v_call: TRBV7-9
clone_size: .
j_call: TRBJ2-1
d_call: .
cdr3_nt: TGTGCCAGCAGCCCAGGGCTTAGCTCCTACAATGAGCAGTTCTTC
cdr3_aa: CASSPGLSSYNEQFF

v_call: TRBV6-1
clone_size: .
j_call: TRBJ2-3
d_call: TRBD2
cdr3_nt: TGTGCCAGCAGTGATGGGGCGGGAGGGCCCACAGATACGCAGTATTTT
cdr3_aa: CASSDGAGGPTDTQYF